The 14 T cell receptor beta chains below all came from one sample that was sequenced in a study of cytomegalovirus exposure and HLA in healthy donors. The PCR was carried out with 60 Vbeta primers and 13 Jbeta primers. Clones were read by immunoSEQ multiplex PCR, and TCRdb kept only the in-frame ones, dropping some. The sample holds under 250,000 clones, over 75% seen once. Sequencing was done on a sample of PBMCs. The receptors stem from a woman in her 50s in good health and CMV-seropositive.

J is TRBJ2-7 and V is TRBV27, with TRBD2 matching over 7 bases. J lost 3 bases, V lost 6 bases, and 8 bases had no gene match. CDR3 length: 14 amino acids. The germline CDR1 and CDR2 sequences are MNHEY and SMNVEV (reference sequence). CDR3 bases: TGTGCCAGCAGCCTCCATGGGAGGGGCTACGAGCAGTACTTC. This gives the protein CASSLHGRGYEQYF.

The CDR3 is CASSFRSQGAYEQYF. DNA of the CDR3: TGTGCCAGCAGCTTTAGATCACAGGGGGCTTACGAGCAGTACTTC. The chain employs TRBV13 and TRBJ2-7, with 9 bases lining up with TRBD1. CDR3 length: 15 residues. J gave up 4 bases and V 3 bases, and 7 bases lay outside the gene matches. Per the germline V gene, CDR1 is PRHDT and CDR2 is FYEKMQ (reference sequence).

As DNA, the CDR3 is TGTGCCAGCAGTTACTCAGCAGGGGGCAATGGCTATGGCTACACCTTC. Protein sequence: CASSYSAGGNGYGYTF. V is TRBV6-6 and J is TRBJ1-2, with 8 positions matching TRBD1. Germline-derived CDR1 and CDR2 are MNHNY and SVGAGI (reference sequence). The CDR3 extends over 16 amino acids. The ends lost 0 bases at V and 4 bases at J; junction bases unmatched: 7.

This sequence joins TRBV2 and TRBJ2-5, with D perhaps matching TRBD1 (5 bases). The assigned J gene may be wrong: the sequence end matches TRBJ2-7 better. CDR3 length: 13 amino acids. CDR1 is SNHLY, CDR2 FYNNEI, per germline. CDR3 residues: CATTDGASYEQYF. Written as DNA, the CDR3 is TGTGCCACGACGGATGGGGCCTCCTACGAGCAGTACTTC.

This clone has just one count. This chain connects TRBV4-1 to TRBJ2-5; D might be TRBD2 (6 bases). CDR3 length equals 15 residues. Germline lookup yields CDR1 MGHRA and CDR2 YSYEKL. Trimming left V 0 bases short and J 4 bases short, with 12 bases between. CDR3 residues: CASSQDLRDGETQYF. CDR3 DNA sequence: TGCGCCAGCAGCCAAGATTTGCGGGACGGAGAGACCCAGTACTTC.

This clone occurred a few times. The chain links TRBV5-1 to TRBJ2-1, with 9 positions matching TRBD2. Germline V gene sequence: CDR1 SGHRS, CDR2 YFSETQ. The CDR3 runs to 15 residues. With V trimmed by 3 bases and J by 10 bases, 11 bases remained unmatched. CDR3: CASSSKTSGLTEQFF. The CDR3 nucleotides read TGCGCCAGCAGCTCTAAGACTAGCGGCCTCACCGAGCAGTTCTTC.

Points on this clone: The sample has other DNA sequences that encode this CDR3 too. V and J are TRBV30 and TRBJ1-5; unclear D gene. The germline V and J ends were trimmed by 2 bases and 0 bases, with 5 bases remaining between them. This CDR3 has 13 amino acids. The germline V gene has CDR1 GTSNPN and CDR2 SVGIG (reference sequence). The CDR3 is CAWSRDSNQPQHF. The CDR3 nucleotides are TGTGCCTGGAGTCGGGATAGCAATCAGCCCCAGCATTTT.

The rearrangement joins TRBV29-1 to TRBJ2-5; TRBD1 agrees at 9 bases. This CDR3 is built from 14 residues. CDR1 and CDR2 from the germline V gene are SQVTM and ANQGSEA. The V segment lost 5 bases and the J segment 7 bases; nucleotides outside the gene matches: 11. CDR3 bases: TGCAGCGTTCGACAGGGGGGTCTTTCGGGGACCCAGTACTTC. Its translation is CSVRQGGLSGTQYF.

The chain is built from TRBV7-2 and TRBJ2-3; D is perhaps TRBD2 (6 bases). The CDR3 is made up of 15 amino acids. Per germline, CDR1 SGHTA and CDR2 FQGNSA. Trimming removed 1 base from V and 5 bases from J, with 13 bases in between. CDR3 sequence reads: CASSLGASAEDTQYF. The CDR3 DNA sequence: TGTGCCAGCAGCTTAGGGGCTAGCGCCGAAGATACGCAGTATTTT. The full variable domain, rest sourced from reference TRBV7-2 and TRBJ2-3, is GAGVSQSPSNKVTEKGKDVELRCDPISGHTALYWYRQSLGQGLEFLIYFQGNSAPDKSGLPSDRFSAERTGGSVSTLTIQRTQQEDSAVYLCASSLGASAEDTQYFGPGTRLTVL.

The chain is built from TRBV10-1 and TRBJ2-7, with D possibly TRBD2 on 6 matching bases. The CDR3 runs to 15 residues. Germline assignment: CDR1 WNHNN and CDR2 SYGVQD (reference sequence). Trimming took 2 bases from V and 2 from J, leaving 13 bases between them. The CDR3 loop is CASSERGGKAYEQYF. CDR3 nucleotide sequence: TGCGCCAGCAGTGAGAGGGGCGGGAAGGCCTACGAGCAGTACTTC.

This rearrangement joins TRBV7-9 to TRBJ1-5; 7 nucleotides match TRBD1. J was trimmed by 0 bases and V by 1 base; bases with no gene match: 12. Germline V CDR1 and CDR2: SEHNR, FQNEAQ (reference sequence). The CDR3 sequence is 19 residues long. The CDR3 loop reads CASSLDVGSGGLSNQPQHF. The CDR3 DNA is TGTGCCAGCAGCTTAGATGTCGGCTCAGGGGGACTTAGCAATCAGCCCCAGCATTTT.

The chain has TRBV18 and TRBJ1-5, with 11 bases identical to TRBD1. The CDR3 is 16 residues long. V dropped 3 bases and J dropped 7; count of bases not matched to a gene: 8. Germline values: CDR1 KGHSH, CDR2 LQKENI. CDR3 DNA sequence: TGTGCCAGCTCACCTAGGACAGGGGGCCCGGACCAGCCCCAGCATTTT. Its translation is CASSPRTGGPDQPQHF.

The genes are TRBV7-2 and TRBJ2-5, with TRBD2 matching 10 bases. The CDR3 length is 13 residues. Germline CDR1 and CDR2: SGHTA and FQGNSA. With 6 bases clipped from V and 5 bases from J, the junction kept 3 bases outside the gene matches. This chain's CDR3 is CASSTGLAETQYF. The CDR3 DNA is TGTGCCAGCAGTACGGGACTAGCGGAGACCCAGTACTTC.

The chain has TRBV5-1 and TRBJ1-5; 7 nucleotides agree with TRBD1. Germline V gene data show CDR1 as SGHRS and CDR2 as YFSETQ. This CDR3 contains 15 residues. V lost 0 bases to trimming and J lost 4 bases; unmatched junction nucleotides: 4. The CDR3 here is CASSLVPGGNQPQHF. In DNA, the CDR3 is TGCGCCAGCAGCTTGGTGCCAGGGGGGAATCAGCCCCAGCATTTT. Combining the CDR3 with reference TRBV5-1 and TRBJ1-5 gives the whole variable domain KAGVTQTPRYLIKTRGQQVTLSCSPISGHRSVSWYQQTPGQGLQFLFEYFSETQRNKGNFPGRFSGRQFSNSRSEMNVSTLELGDSALYLCASSLVPGGNQPQHFGDGTRLSIL.